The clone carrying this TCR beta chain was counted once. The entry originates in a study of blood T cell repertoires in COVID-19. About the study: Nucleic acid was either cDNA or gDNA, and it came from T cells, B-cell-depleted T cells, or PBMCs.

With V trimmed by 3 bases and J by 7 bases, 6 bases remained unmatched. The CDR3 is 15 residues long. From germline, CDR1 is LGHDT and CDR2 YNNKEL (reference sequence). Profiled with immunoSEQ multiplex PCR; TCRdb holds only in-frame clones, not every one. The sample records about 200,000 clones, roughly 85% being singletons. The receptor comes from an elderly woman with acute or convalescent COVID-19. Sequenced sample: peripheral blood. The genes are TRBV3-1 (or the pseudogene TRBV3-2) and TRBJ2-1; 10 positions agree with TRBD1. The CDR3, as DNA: TGTGCCAGCAGCCACCCCCGGACAGGGGGGAATGAGCAGTTCTTC. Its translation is CASSHPRTGGNEQFF.